This section outlines one T cell receptor beta chain sequence together with its context. Its antigen is as yet unknown. Method: immunoSEQ multiplex PCR; TCRdb's copy keeps in-frame clones and lacks some. The table has 26,000 or so clones, about four fifths seen once. The data derive from a study of vaccination effects on CD4 cells after COVID-19. Findings and caveats of the study: Spike-reactive clones present post-vaccine in convalescents were predominantly new vaccine-induced clones.

CD4+ T cells specific for antigen were expanded with viral peptide pools by the ViraFEST assay before sequencing. Culture proceeded for more than nine days, and CD4+ T cells were then isolated. The infection with SARS-CoV-2 (confirmed by PCR) occurred in this person between March and December 2020. The source material was CD4+ T cells from PBMCs cultured with HCoV-NL63 spike peptides, sampled before COVID-19 vaccination. This clonotype originated in a human donor who had a prior SARS-CoV-2 infection.

In DNA form, the CDR3 reads TGCGCCAGCAGTTTTACAGGGGCGAACCTACCCTCCTACGAGCAGTACTTC. Its translation: CASSFTGANLPSYEQYF. The rearrangement joins TRBV5-1 to TRBJ2-7; 7 bases align to TRBD1. The junction had 14 bases not matched to a gene; V was cut back by 5 bases and J by 0 bases. Germline CDR1 and CDR2: SGHRS and YFSETQ. This CDR3 region has 17 residues.